The source of this TCR beta chain is a study of OX40 agonist ivuxolimab in advanced cancers. Across the whole study: Ivuxolimab, an antibody acting as an agonist of OX40 (CD134), was used to treat patients. Six ivuxolimab dose levels, 0.01 to 10 mg/kg, were given intravenously every 2 weeks. Subjects had a mean age of 60 years, with a range of 23 to 79; more than 70% were male. General observations from the study: Dosing at 0.1 to 3.0 mg/kg was accompanied by clonal expansion of CD4+ and CD8+ blood T cells by week 6.

Turning to this clone: Its cognate antigen is unknown.

Libraries were prepared by immunoSEQ multiplex PCR; TCRdb keeps only in-frame clonotypes and omits some of them. In the table there are about 46,000 clones, roughly 84% of which are singletons. This CDR3 region has 14 residues. Germline loops: CDR1 LNHDA, CDR2 SQIVND (reference sequence). The V and J ends lost 0 bases and 7 bases respectively, with 10 bases between them. The input for sequencing was CD4+ or CD8+ T cells sorted from blood, taken in a trial of the OX40 agonist ivuxolimab. This chain links TRBV19 with TRBJ2-1, with D perhaps matching TRBD1 (5 bases). The clonotype originates from an adult with an advanced solid tumor such as melanoma, head and neck, liver or kidney cancer. CDR3 residues: CASSIDRVRNEQFF. The CDR3 nucleotides are TGTGCCAGTAGTATAGACAGGGTTCGGAATGAGCAGTTCTTC.